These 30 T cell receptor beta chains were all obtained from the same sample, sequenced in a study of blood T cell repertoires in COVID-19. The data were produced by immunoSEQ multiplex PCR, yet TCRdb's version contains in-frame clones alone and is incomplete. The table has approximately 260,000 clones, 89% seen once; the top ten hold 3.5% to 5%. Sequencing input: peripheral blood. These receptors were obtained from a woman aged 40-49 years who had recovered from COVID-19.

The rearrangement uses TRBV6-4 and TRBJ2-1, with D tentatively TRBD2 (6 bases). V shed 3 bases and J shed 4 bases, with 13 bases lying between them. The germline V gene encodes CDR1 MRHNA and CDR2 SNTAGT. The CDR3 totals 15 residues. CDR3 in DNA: TGTGCCAGCAGTGAAAGGGCTAGCGCGTACAATGAGCAGTTCTTC. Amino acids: CASSERASAYNEQFF.

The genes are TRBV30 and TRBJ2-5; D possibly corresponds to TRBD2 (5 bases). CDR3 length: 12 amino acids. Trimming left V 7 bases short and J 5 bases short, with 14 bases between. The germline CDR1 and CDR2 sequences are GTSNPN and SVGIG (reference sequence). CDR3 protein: CASNRDLETQYF. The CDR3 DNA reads TGTGCCTCCAATCGGGATCTGGAGACCCAGTACTTC.

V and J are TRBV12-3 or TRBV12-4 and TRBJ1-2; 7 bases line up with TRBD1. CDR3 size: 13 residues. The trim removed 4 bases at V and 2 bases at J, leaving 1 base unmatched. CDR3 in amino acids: CASSSGQNYGYTF. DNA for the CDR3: TGTGCCAGCAGTTCGGGACAGAACTATGGCTACACCTTC.

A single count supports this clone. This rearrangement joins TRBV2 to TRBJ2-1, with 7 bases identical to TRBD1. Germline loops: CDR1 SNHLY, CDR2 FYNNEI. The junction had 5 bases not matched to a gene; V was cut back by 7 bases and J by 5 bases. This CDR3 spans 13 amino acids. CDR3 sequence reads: CASIDRVNNEQFF. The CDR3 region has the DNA TGTGCCAGCATAGACAGGGTAAACAATGAGCAGTTCTTC.

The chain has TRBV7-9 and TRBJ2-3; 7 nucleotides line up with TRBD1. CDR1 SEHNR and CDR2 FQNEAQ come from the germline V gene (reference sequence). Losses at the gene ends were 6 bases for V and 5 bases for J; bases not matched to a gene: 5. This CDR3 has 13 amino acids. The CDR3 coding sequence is TGTGCCAGCAGAACAGGGGCTGTAGATACGCAGTATTTT. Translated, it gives CASRTGAVDTQYF.

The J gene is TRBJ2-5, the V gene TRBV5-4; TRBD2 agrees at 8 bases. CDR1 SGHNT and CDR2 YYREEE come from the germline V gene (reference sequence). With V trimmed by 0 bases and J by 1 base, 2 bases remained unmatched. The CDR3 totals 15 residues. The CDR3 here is CASSLGAGAQETQYF. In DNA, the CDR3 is TGTGCCAGCAGCTTGGGAGCGGGGGCCCAAGAGACCCAGTACTTC.

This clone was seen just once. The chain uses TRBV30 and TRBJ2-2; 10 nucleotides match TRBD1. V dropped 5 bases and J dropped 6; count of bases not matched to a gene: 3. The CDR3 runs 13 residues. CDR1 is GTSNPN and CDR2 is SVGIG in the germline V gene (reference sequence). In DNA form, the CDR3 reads TGTGCCTGGGGGGGACAGGGGCCCGGGGAGCTGTTTTTT. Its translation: CAWGGQGPGELFF.

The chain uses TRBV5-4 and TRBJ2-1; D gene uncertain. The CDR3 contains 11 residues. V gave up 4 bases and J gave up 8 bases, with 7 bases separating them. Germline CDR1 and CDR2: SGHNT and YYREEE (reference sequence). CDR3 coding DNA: TGTGCCAGCAGCGACAACTATGAGCAGTTCTTC. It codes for CASSDNYEQFF.

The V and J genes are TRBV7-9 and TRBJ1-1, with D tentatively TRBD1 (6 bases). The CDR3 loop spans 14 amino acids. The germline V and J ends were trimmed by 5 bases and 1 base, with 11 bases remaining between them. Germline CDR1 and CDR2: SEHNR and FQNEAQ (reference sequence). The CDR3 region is CASSLRTENTEAFF. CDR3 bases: TGTGCCAGCAGCCTCCGGACAGAGAACACTGAAGCTTTCTTT.

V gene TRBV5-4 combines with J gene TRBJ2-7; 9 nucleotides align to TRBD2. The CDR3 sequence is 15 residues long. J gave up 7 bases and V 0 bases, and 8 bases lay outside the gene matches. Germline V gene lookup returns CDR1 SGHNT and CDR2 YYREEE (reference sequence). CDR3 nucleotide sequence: TGTGCCAGCAGCTTGGCTGGGCGGGGGGGCAGTGAGCAGTACTTC. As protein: CASSLAGRGGSEQYF.

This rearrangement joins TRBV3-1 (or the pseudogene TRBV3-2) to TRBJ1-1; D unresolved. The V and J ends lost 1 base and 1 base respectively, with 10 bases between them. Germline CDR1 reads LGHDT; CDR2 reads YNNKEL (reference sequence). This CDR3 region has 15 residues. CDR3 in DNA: TGTGCCAGCAGCCAAGGTGAGACACCGAACACTGAAGCTTTCTTT. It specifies CASSQGETPNTEAFF.

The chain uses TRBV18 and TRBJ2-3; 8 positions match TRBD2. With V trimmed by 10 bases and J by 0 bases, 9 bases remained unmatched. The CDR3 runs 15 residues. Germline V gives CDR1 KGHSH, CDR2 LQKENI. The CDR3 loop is CATLPTGGSTDTQYF. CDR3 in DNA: TGTGCCACCCTCCCTACGGGAGGGAGCACAGATACGCAGTATTTT.

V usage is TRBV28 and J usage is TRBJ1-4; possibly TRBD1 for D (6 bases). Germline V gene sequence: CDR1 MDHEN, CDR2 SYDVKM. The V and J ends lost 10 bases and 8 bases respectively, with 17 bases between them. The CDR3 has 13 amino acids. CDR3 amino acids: CAIRTEGEEKLFF. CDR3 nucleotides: TGTGCCATCCGGACCGAGGGGGAGGAAAAACTGTTTTTT.

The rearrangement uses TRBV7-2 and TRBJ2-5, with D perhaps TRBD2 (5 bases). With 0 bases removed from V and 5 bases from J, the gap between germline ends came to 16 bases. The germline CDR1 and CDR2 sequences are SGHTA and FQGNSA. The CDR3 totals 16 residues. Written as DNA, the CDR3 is TGTGCCAGCAGCTTAGCTCGGGGTAGCGTGGGTGAGACCCAGTACTTC. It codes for CASSLARGSVGETQYF. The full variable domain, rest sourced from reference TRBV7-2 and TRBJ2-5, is GAGVSQSPSNKVTEKGKDVELRCDPISGHTALYWYRQSLGQGLEFLIYFQGNSAPDKSGLPSDRFSAERTGGSVSTLTIQRTQQEDSAVYLCASSLARGSVGETQYFGPGTRLLVL.

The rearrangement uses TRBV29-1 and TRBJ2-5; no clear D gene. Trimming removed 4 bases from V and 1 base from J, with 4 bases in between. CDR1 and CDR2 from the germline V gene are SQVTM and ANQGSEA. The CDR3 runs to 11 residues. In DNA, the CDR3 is TGCAGCGTTGTTATCCAAGAGACCCAGTACTTC. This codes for CSVVIQETQYF.

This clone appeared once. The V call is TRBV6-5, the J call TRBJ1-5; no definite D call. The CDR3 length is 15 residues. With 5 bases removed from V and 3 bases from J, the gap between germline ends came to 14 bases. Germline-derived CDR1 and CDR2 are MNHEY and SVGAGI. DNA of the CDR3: TGTGCCAGCAGTACCCTGGCGGGCTCCAATCAGCCCCAGCATTTT. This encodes CASSTLAGSNQPQHF.

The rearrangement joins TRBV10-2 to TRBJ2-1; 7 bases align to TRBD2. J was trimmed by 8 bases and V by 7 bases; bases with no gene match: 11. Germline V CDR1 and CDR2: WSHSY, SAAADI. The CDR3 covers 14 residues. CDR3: CASKSEAGIDEQFF. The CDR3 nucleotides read TGCGCCAGCAAATCGGAAGCGGGAATCGATGAGCAGTTCTTC.

The CDR3 DNA reads as TGCGCCAGCAGCCAGAACAGGGACCCCTACGAGCAGTACGTC. Amino acid sequence: CASSQNRDPYEQYV. The chain employs TRBV4-3 and TRBJ2-7, with TRBD1 as a possible D gene (6 bases). Germline CDR1 LGHNA, CDR2 YSLEER. The V gene lost 3 bases and the J gene lost 2 bases, with 11 bases spanning the gap. This CDR3 is 14 amino acids long.

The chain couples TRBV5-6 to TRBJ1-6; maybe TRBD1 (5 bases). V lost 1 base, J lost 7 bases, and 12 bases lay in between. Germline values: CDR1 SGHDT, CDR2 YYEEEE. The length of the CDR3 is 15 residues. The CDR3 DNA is TGTGCCAGCAGCTTGACTGGGGCAGGAAATTCACCCCTCCACTTT. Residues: CASSLTGAGNSPLHF.

CDR3 sequence reads: CASSLGGTGKNEQYV. The CDR3 nucleotides read TGTGCCAGCAGCTTGGGAGGGACAGGGAAGAACGAGCAGTACGTC. The J gene is TRBJ2-7, the V gene TRBV5-8; 9 bases are shared with TRBD1. The CDR3 consists of 15 residues. Trimming cost V 0 bases and J 5 bases; bases outside gene matches: 6. Germline loops: CDR1 SGHTS, CDR2 YDEGEE.

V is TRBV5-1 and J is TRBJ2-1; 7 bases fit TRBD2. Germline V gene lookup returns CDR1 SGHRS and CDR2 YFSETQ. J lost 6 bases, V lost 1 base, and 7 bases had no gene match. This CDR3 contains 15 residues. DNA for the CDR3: TGCGCCAGCAGCTTGTCTCTCGCGGGGGTCAATGAGCAGTTCTTC. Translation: CASSLSLAGVNEQFF.

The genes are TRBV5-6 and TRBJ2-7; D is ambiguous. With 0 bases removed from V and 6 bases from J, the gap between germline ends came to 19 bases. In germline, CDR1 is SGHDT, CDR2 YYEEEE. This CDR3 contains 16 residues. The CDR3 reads CASSLAWVASASEQYV. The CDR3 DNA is TGTGCCAGCAGCTTGGCCTGGGTAGCCTCTGCGAGCGAGCAGTACGTC.

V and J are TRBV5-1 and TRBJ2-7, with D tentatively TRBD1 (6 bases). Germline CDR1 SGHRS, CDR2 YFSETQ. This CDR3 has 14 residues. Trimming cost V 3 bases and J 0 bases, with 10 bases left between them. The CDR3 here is CASSYPDSSYEQYF. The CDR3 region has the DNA TGCGCCAGCAGCTACCCGGACAGCTCCTACGAGCAGTACTTC.

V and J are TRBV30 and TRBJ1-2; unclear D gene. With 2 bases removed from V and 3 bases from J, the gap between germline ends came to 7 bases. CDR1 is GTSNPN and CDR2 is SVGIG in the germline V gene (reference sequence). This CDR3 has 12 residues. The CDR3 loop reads CAWSQTDYGYTF. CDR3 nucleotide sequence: TGTGCCTGGAGTCAGACTGACTATGGCTACACCTTC.

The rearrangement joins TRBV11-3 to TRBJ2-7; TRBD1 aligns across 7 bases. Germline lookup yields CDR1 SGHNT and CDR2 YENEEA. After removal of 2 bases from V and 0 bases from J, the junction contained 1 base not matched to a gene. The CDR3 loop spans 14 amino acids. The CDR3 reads CASSLQGDSYEQYV. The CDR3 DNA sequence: TGTGCCAGCAGCTTACAGGGGGACTCCTACGAGCAGTACGTC.

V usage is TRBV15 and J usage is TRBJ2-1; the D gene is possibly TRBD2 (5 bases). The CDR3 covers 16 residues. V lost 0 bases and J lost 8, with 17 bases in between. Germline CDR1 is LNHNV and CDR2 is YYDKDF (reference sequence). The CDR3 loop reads CATSRDRSASQDEQFF. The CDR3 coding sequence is TGTGCCACCAGCAGAGATAGATCCGCTAGCCAGGATGAGCAGTTCTTC.

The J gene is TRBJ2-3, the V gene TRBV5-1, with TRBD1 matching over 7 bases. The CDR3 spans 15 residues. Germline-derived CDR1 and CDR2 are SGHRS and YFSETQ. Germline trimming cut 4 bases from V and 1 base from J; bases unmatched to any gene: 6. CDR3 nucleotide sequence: TGCGCCAGCAGCCTTACCGGGACAGGCACAGATACGCAGTATTTT. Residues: CASSLTGTGTDTQYF.

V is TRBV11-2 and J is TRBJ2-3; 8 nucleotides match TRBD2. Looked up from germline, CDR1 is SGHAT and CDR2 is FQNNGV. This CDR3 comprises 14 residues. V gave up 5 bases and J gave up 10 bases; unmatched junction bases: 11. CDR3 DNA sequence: TGTGCCAGCAGCCCCGGGGGGGCGGTGGCTTCGCAGTATTTT. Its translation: CASSPGGAVASQYF.

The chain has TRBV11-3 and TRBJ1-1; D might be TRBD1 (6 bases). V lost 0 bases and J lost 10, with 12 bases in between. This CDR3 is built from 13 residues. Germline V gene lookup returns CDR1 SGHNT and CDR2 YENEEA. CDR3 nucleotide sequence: TGTGCCAGCAGCTTAGATCAGGGCAGGGGAGCTTTCTTT. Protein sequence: CASSLDQGRGAFF.

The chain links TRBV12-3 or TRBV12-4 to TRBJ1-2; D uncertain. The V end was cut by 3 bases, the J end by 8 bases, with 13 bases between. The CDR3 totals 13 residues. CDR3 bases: TGTGCCAGCAGTTTTAGGGAGGGCGAAGGCTACACCTTC. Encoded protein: CASSFREGEGYTF.